The following is a TCR beta chain sequence with its context. These data belong to a study of cytomegalovirus exposure and HLA in healthy donors. The germline gives CDR1 MGHRA, CDR2 YSYEKL. V was clipped by 0 bases and J by 4 bases; unmatched bases: 9. This CDR3 has 16 amino acids. PCR used 60 Vbeta primers and 13 Jbeta primers. The data were produced by immunoSEQ multiplex PCR, yet TCRdb's version contains in-frame clones alone and is incomplete. The sample holds roughly 170,000 clones, roughly 80% seen once. The sample was PBMCs. This receptor was taken from a young man in good health and CMV-seropositive. The chain recombines TRBV4-1 with TRBJ2-7; 7 bases map to TRBD1. The CDR3 protein is CASSQDLDRKFYEQYF. In nucleotides, the CDR3 is TGCGCCAGCAGCCAAGATTTGGACAGGAAGTTTTACGAGCAGTACTTC.